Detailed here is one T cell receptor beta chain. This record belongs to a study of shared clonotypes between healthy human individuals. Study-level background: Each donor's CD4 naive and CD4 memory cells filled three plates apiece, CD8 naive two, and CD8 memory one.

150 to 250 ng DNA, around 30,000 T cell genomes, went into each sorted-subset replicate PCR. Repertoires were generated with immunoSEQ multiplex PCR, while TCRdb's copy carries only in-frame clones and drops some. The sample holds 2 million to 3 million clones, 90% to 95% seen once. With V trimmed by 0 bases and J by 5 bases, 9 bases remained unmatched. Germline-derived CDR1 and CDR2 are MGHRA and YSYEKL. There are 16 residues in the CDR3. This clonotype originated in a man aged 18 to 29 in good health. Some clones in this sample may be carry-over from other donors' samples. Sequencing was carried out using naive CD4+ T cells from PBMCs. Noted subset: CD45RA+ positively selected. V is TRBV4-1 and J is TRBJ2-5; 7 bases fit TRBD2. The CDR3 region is CASSQDPRTSWETQYF. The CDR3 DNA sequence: TGCGCCAGCAGCCAAGATCCCCGGACTAGTTGGGAGACCCAGTACTTC.